Each of the 29 T cell receptor beta chains below was sequenced from the same sample in a study of control samples from healthy donors and cancer patients. Some clones are missing from TCRdb's copy, which holds only in-frame ones; the method was immunoSEQ multiplex PCR. The repertoire holds about 120,000 clones, with 85% to 95% as singletons. The sample taken for sequencing was PBMCs. These receptors came from a man over 45 with head and neck cancer.

The DNA of the CDR3 is TGTGCCAGCAGTGAATCTAGAGAGACCCAGTACTTC. It encodes CASSESRETQYF. The chain is built from TRBV25-1 and TRBJ2-5; D is unclear. V was clipped by 1 base and J by 4 bases, with 4 bases between them. CDR3 length: 12 residues. Germline V CDR1 and CDR2: MGHDK, SYGVNS.

This chain joins TRBV6-5 and TRBJ1-1, with TRBD1 identical over 10 bases. The CDR3 sequence is 15 residues long. Germline loops: CDR1 MNHEY, CDR2 SVGAGI. The junction had 8 bases not matched to a gene; V was cut back by 5 bases and J by 5 bases. CDR3 DNA sequence: TGTGCCAGCAGTCAACGGGACAGGGGCGGAACTGAAGCTTTCTTT. Translation: CASSQRDRGGTEAFF.

Comment on this clone: The junction departs from the called germline gene at one end, perhaps through a read error. V gene TRBV7-6 combines with J gene TRBJ2-1; 12 bases agree with TRBD2. From germline, CDR1 is SGHVS and CDR2 FNYEAQ. The CDR3 runs 14 residues. The CDR3 loop is CASSLASGGAGPLF. For the CDR3, the DNA is TGTGCCAGCAGCCTGGCTAGCGGGGGGGCCGGTCCCCTCTTC. The entire variable domain, with the rest obtained from reference TRBV7-6 and TRBJ2-1, is as follows: GAGVSQSPRYKVTKRGQDVALRCDPISGHVSLYWYRQALGQGPEFLTYFNYEAQQDKSGLPNDRFSAERPEGSISTLTIQRTEQRDSAMYRCASSLASGGAGPLFGPGTRLTVL.

The rearrangement uses TRBV7-6 and TRBJ1-2; 7 bases are shared with TRBD1. The V gene end was trimmed by 5 bases and the J gene end by 2 bases; junction bases not matched to a gene: 14. Germline lookup yields CDR1 SGHVS and CDR2 FNYEAQ. The CDR3 covers 17 residues. This chain's CDR3 is CASSPHSNQQGNYGYTF. The CDR3 nucleotides read TGTGCCAGCAGCCCACACTCTAACCAACAGGGGAACTATGGCTACACCTTC. The whole variable domain, remainder taken from reference TRBV7-6 and TRBJ1-2, is GAGVSQSPRYKVTKRGQDVALRCDPISGHVSLYWYRQALGQGPEFLTYFNYEAQQDKSGLPNDRFSAERPEGSISTLTIQRTEQRDSAMYRCASSPHSNQQGNYGYTFGSGTRLTVV.

The gene calls are TRBV6-5 and TRBJ2-3; TRBD2 matches 8 bases. Unmatched junction bases numbered 6, after V lost 6 bases and J lost 1 base. Germline CDR1 reads MNHEY; CDR2 reads SVGAGI. This CDR3 region has 15 residues. CDR3 amino acids: CASRNGLAGTDTQYF. The CDR3 coding sequence is TGTGCCAGCAGAAACGGACTAGCAGGCACAGATACGCAGTATTTT.

The rearrangement uses TRBV2 and TRBJ2-3; 8 bases line up with TRBD2. The CDR3 covers 16 residues. The V gene end was trimmed by 5 bases and the J gene end by 4 bases; junction bases not matched to a gene: 11. The germline V gene has CDR1 SNHLY and CDR2 FYNNEI. CDR3 sequence reads: CASSPVAGPRADTQYF. The CDR3 DNA is TGTGCCAGCAGTCCCGTAGCGGGGCCGCGCGCAGATACGCAGTATTTT.

The chain couples TRBV27 to TRBJ1-2, with D perhaps TRBD1 (6 bases). Germline CDR1 and CDR2: MNHEY and SMNVEV (reference sequence). The CDR3 contains 12 residues. V was pared by 4 bases and J by 7 bases, with 10 bases between. CDR3 region: CASSSRRGGYTF. In DNA, the CDR3 is TGTGCCAGCAGTTCCCGCAGGGGTGGCTACACCTTC.

This chain uses TRBV6-2 or TRBV6-3 with TRBJ2-7; D tentatively reads TRBD1 or TRBD2 (6 bases each). V was trimmed by 4 bases and J by 3 bases, leaving 10 bases between them. Germline V gene data show CDR1 as MNHEY and CDR2 as SVGEGT. The CDR3 is made up of 13 amino acids. CDR3 sequence: CASSLGGGYEQYF. CDR3 nucleotides: TGTGCCAGCAGTTTGGGGGGCGGCTACGAGCAGTACTTC.

The V gene is TRBV19, the J gene TRBJ1-1; 7 positions match TRBD1. V lost 5 bases to trimming and J lost 4 bases; unmatched junction nucleotides: 4. This CDR3 has 13 residues. CDR1 is LNHDA and CDR2 is SQIVND in the germline V gene (reference sequence). DNA for the CDR3: TGTGCCAGTAGTTCGACAGGGTCCACTGAAGCTTTCTTT. Amino acids: CASSSTGSTEAFF.

CDR3 in DNA: TGTGCCAGCGGTGGGGAAGAGACCCAGTACTTC. Encoded protein: CASGGEETQYF. This sequence joins TRBV9 and TRBJ2-5; D is ambiguous. The CDR3 totals 11 residues. Germline V CDR1 and CDR2: SGDLS, YYNGEE. The V end was cut by 7 bases, the J end by 3 bases, with 7 bases between.

The chain couples TRBV28 to TRBJ1-1; D is unclear. Germline V CDR1 and CDR2: MDHEN, SYDVKM. The CDR3 covers 13 residues. The V gene lost 2 bases and the J gene lost 1 base, with 5 bases spanning the gap. The CDR3 is CASSLVENTEAFF. DNA for the CDR3: TGTGCCAGCAGTTTAGTAGAGAACACTGAAGCTTTCTTT. Variable domain in full (rest from reference TRBV28 and TRBJ1-1): DVKVTQSSRYLVKRTGEKVFLECVQDMDHENMFWYRQDPGLGLRLIYFSYDVKMKEKGDIPEGYSVSREKKERFSLILESASTNQTSMYLCASSLVENTEAFFGQGTRLTVV.

The rearrangement links TRBV5-6 to TRBJ1-1; TRBD1 matches 8 bases. Per the germline V gene, CDR1 is SGHDT and CDR2 is YYEEEE. This CDR3 region has 14 residues. J lost 4 bases, V lost 0 bases, and 2 bases had no gene match. The CDR3 nucleotides read TGTGCCAGCAGCTTGGGGACAGGGTCCACTGAAGCTTTCTTT. This gives the protein CASSLGTGSTEAFF.

This chain joins TRBV6-5 and TRBJ1-6, with D possibly matching TRBD1 (5 bases). This CDR3 is 15 amino acids long. Germline loops: CDR1 MNHEY, CDR2 SVGAGI. The V gene lost 0 bases and the J gene lost 10 bases, with 13 bases spanning the gap. CDR3 region: CASSYSGTASSPLHF. The CDR3 bases are TGTGCCAGCAGTTACTCAGGGACTGCGAGCTCACCCCTCCACTTT.

Note on this clone: One end of the junction fails to match germline, which may point to a read error. The V gene is TRBV12-3 or TRBV12-4, the J gene TRBJ1-2; 7 positions agree with TRBD1. This CDR3 region has 11 residues. The chain's CDR3 is CASSSRGGWQF. The CDR3 coding sequence is TGTGCCAGCAGCTCCCGAGGGGGCTGGCAATTC.

The rearrangement joins TRBV6-1 to TRBJ2-1; possible D gene TRBD1, 6 bases. Germline V gene data show CDR1 as MNHNS and CDR2 as SASEGT. V was shortened by 3 bases and J by 9 bases, with 12 bases between the two germline ends. There are 13 residues in the CDR3. The DNA for the CDR3 is TGTGCCAGCAGTGATACTGGCAGGGGTGAGCAGTTCTTC. Its translation: CASSDTGRGEQFF.

V usage is TRBV4-3 and J usage is TRBJ1-3, with D unresolved. Trimming shortened V by 0 bases and J by 0 bases, and 18 bases separated the two germline ends. In germline, CDR1 is LGHNA, CDR2 YSLEER. This CDR3 is 19 amino acids long. In DNA, the CDR3 is TGCGCCAGCAGCCAAGATCTAGGAGTTCTGAGGACCTCTGGAAACACCATATATTTT. It specifies CASSQDLGVLRTSGNTIYF.

The chain couples TRBV6-6 to TRBJ1-4; D is ambiguous. The CDR3 is 14 amino acids. Germline V lookup: CDR1 MNHNY, CDR2 SVGAGI (reference sequence). V dropped 1 base and J dropped 5 bases, with 8 bases sitting between them. The CDR3 is CASSYFGLNEKLFF. As DNA, the CDR3 is TGTGCCAGCAGTTACTTCGGGCTGAATGAAAAACTGTTTTTT.

The J gene is TRBJ2-7, the V gene TRBV7-3; TRBD2 matches 12 bases. Germline CDR1 SGHTA, CDR2 FQGTGA. The CDR3 runs to 18 residues. With V trimmed by 3 bases and J by 0 bases, 9 bases remained unmatched. The CDR3 loop is CASSLTSGGPASSYEQYF. Here the CDR3 DNA reads TGTGCCAGCAGCTTGACTAGCGGGGGCCCCGCTTCCTCCTACGAGCAGTACTTC.

This clone was seen only once. V usage is TRBV28 and J usage is TRBJ1-5; D is uncertain. The CDR3 spans 12 residues. The germline CDR1 and CDR2 sequences are MDHEN and SYDVKM. V was cut by 7 bases and J by 6 bases, with 10 bases left in between. The CDR3 nucleotides are TGTGCCAGCAATCTGGATCCTCAGCCCCAGCATTTT. This gives the protein CASNLDPQPQHF.

This chain links TRBV7-6 with TRBJ2-7; 10 positions match TRBD1. The CDR3 length is 16 residues. V trimming: 1 base; J trimming: 1 base; junction bases outside the gene matches: 4. CDR1 and CDR2 from the germline V gene are SGHVS and FNYEAQ. The DNA for the CDR3 is TGTGCCAGCAGCTTAGGGAGGACAGGGGGGTCCTACGAGCAGTACTTC. Amino acids: CASSLGRTGGSYEQYF.

The chain uses TRBV7-8 and TRBJ2-2, with 7 bases aligning to TRBD2. J was trimmed by 5 bases and V by 4 bases; bases with no gene match: 4. Germline loops: CDR1 SGHVS, CDR2 FQNEAQ. This CDR3 is 14 amino acids long. As DNA, the CDR3 is TGTGCCAGCAGCTCGGGGGGAAGGACCGGGGAGCTGTTTTTT. This gives the protein CASSSGGRTGELFF.

V is TRBV5-5 and J is TRBJ1-5; D remains unclear. Trimming took 0 bases from V and 2 from J, leaving 9 bases between them. Germline V gene sequence: CDR1 SGHKS, CDR2 YYEKEE (reference sequence). This CDR3 has 15 residues. CDR3: CASSLEGAGNQPQHF. As DNA, the CDR3 is TGTGCCAGCAGCTTGGAGGGCGCAGGCAATCAGCCCCAGCATTTT.

J is TRBJ1-6 and V is TRBV4-1; no reliable D call. Germline V gene lookup returns CDR1 MGHRA and CDR2 YSYEKL. V dropped 0 bases and J dropped 10 bases, with 10 bases sitting between them. This CDR3 has 14 amino acids. The CDR3 DNA reads as TGCGCCAGCAGCCAAGAACAAAAAGGGTCACCCCTCCACTTT. This sequence encodes CASSQEQKGSPLHF.

The gene calls are TRBV6-5 and TRBJ2-5; TRBD1 matches 8 bases. The germline CDR1 and CDR2 sequences are MNHEY and SVGAGI. CDR3 length: 15 amino acids. V shed 2 bases, J shed 5 bases, and the junction held 7 bases outside the gene matches. CDR3 amino acids: CASSYGDRGSETQYF. In nucleotides, the CDR3 is TGTGCCAGCAGTTACGGCGACAGGGGCTCGGAGACCCAGTACTTC.

This chain connects TRBV6-1 to TRBJ2-3; 9 nucleotides line up with TRBD2. V gave up 1 base and J gave up 4 bases; unmatched junction bases: 3. Per the germline V gene, CDR1 is MNHNS and CDR2 is SASEGT. This CDR3 comprises 15 residues. The CDR3: CASSEESGGSDTQYF. The CDR3 DNA reads as TGTGCCAGCAGTGAAGAAAGCGGGGGGTCAGATACGCAGTATTTT.

The J gene is TRBJ1-1, the V gene TRBV19, with D possibly being TRBD1 (6 bases). With 3 bases removed from V and 5 bases from J, the gap between germline ends came to 16 bases. This CDR3 is 15 amino acids long. CDR1 is LNHDA, CDR2 SQIVND, per germline (reference sequence). CDR3 sequence reads: CASSIGGEGGTEAFF. CDR3 nucleotides: TGTGCCAGTAGTATCGGCGGGGAAGGGGGGACTGAAGCTTTCTTT.

J is TRBJ1-2 and V is TRBV27; possible D gene TRBD1, 6 bases. The CDR3 covers 15 residues. Trimming shortened V by 6 bases and J by 6 bases, and 20 bases separated the two germline ends. CDR1 and CDR2 from the germline V gene are MNHEY and SMNVEV (reference sequence). The CDR3 nucleotides are TGTGCCAGCAGGCGTCAGGGGTGGGATTCAAATGGCTACACCTTC. As protein: CASRRQGWDSNGYTF.

The CDR3 DNA reads as TGTGCCAGCTCACCACCGGCCAGGGTGGGCACAGATACGCAGTATTTT. This translates into CASSPPARVGTDTQYF. The chain is built from TRBV18 and TRBJ2-3, with D possibly matching TRBD1 (5 bases). Germline V gives CDR1 KGHSH, CDR2 LQKENI. The CDR3 runs to 16 residues. V gave up 0 bases and J gave up 1 base, with 11 bases separating them.

The V call is TRBV10-1, the J call TRBJ1-1, with D maybe TRBD1 (5 bases). This CDR3 is 17 amino acids long. Per the germline V gene, CDR1 is WNHNN and CDR2 is SYGVQD (reference sequence). V gave up 3 bases and J gave up 1 base, with 18 bases separating them. The CDR3 region is CASSERFRGGKNTEAFF. For the CDR3, the DNA is TGCGCCAGCAGTGAACGGTTTCGGGGGGGTAAGAACACTGAAGCTTTCTTT.